This entry lists 30 T cell receptor beta chains sequenced from one sample in a study of metastatic and nonmetastatic thyroid tumors. Before thyroid surgery, none of the patients had received any treatment. TCRdb redid the clone calls on the PCR reads using MiXCR. The profile shows about 12,000 clones, around 20% of them singletons. Input material: adjacent normal tissue. These TCRs come from a female donor with papillary thyroid cancer or a benign thyroid nodule (not recorded which). Some clones in this sample may be carry-over from other donors' samples.

This clone is medium-sized by share. This chain connects TRBV2 to TRBJ2-7, with D possibly matching TRBD2 (5 bases). Germline CDR1 SNHLY, CDR2 FYNNEI. The CDR3 is 15 residues long. Trimming shortened V by 1 base and J by 5 bases, and 15 bases separated the two germline ends. CDR3 sequence: CASSEGRVSRHEQYF. CDR3 DNA sequence: TGTGCCAGCAGTGAAGGGCGGGTCTCTAGGCACGAGCAGTACTTC. Full variable domain (remainder filled in from reference TRBV2 and TRBJ2-7): EPEVTQTPSHQVTQMGQEVILRCVPISNHLYFYWYRQILGQKVEFLVSFYNNEISEKSEIFDDQFSVERPDGSNFTLKIRSTKLEDSAMYFCASSEGRVSRHEQYFGPGTRLTVT.

This clone was detected once. The junction shows a germline mismatch at one end, possibly a read error. The chain employs TRBV13 and TRBJ1-5; D is uncertain. The CDR3 has 21 amino acids. Looked up from germline, CDR1 is PRHDT and CDR2 is FYEKMQ (reference sequence). This CDR3 is CASTLSTGNPNAHAINQPQHF. The DNA for the CDR3 is TGTGCCAGCACCTTATCCACGGGGAATCCGAACGCCCACGCGATCAATCAGCCCCAGCATTTT.

V usage is TRBV4-3 and J usage is TRBJ2-1; the match to TRBD2 covers 7 bases. V lost 4 bases, J lost 3 bases, and 21 bases stayed unmatched. The germline CDR1 and CDR2 sequences are LGHNA and YSLEER. The CDR3 sequence is 20 residues long. The CDR3 nucleotides are TGCGCCAGCAGCCGGAGGACTTGGGGGGAGGGCTATTATCGCTACAATGAGCAGTTCTTC. It codes for CASSRRTWGEGYYRYNEQFF.

This clone was seen many times. The chain carries TRBV20-1 and TRBJ2-7, with D unclear. CDR1 is DFQATT and CDR2 is SNEGSKA in the germline V gene (reference sequence). Trimming took 1 base from V and 0 from J, leaving 10 bases between them. The CDR3 spans 14 residues. CDR3: CSARGRRSSYEQYF. The CDR3 bases are TGCAGTGCTAGAGGACGTCGGTCCTCCTACGAGCAGTACTTC.

Comments on this clone: The junction departs from germline at one end; a sequencing error may be responsible. V usage is TRBV24-1 and J usage is TRBJ2-2; 8 bases are shared with TRBD1. Looked up from germline, CDR1 is KGHDR and CDR2 is SFDVKD. This CDR3 has 16 residues. The CDR3: CATSDLQGAGIVELFF. The CDR3 DNA follows: TGTGCCACCAGTGATTTGCAGGGGGCAGGGATCGTGGAGCTTTTTTTT.

This clone is labeled medium-sized. The chain uses TRBV25-1 and TRBJ2-1, with D maybe TRBD1 (6 bases). With 3 bases removed from V and 3 bases from J, the gap between germline ends came to 12 bases. The CDR3 is 15 residues long. Germline loops: CDR1 MGHDK, CDR2 SYGVNS. The CDR3 sequence: CASSEGRGFYNEQFF. Written as DNA, the CDR3 is TGTGCCAGCAGTGAGGGCAGGGGCTTCTACAATGAGCAGTTCTTC. Full variable domain (outside the CDR3, taken from reference TRBV25-1 and TRBJ2-1): EADIYQTPRYLVIGTGKKITLECSQTMGHDKMYWYQQDPGMELHLIHYSYGVNSTEKGDLSSESTVSRIRTEHFPLTLESARPSHTSQYLCASSEGRGFYNEQFFGPGTRLTVL.

This clone was found many times. The rearrangement links TRBV2 to TRBJ1-5; 10 bases agree with TRBD1. Trimming took 6 bases from V and 0 from J; bases not matched to a gene: 11. The CDR3 totals 18 residues. The germline V gene encodes CDR1 SNHLY and CDR2 FYNNEI. The CDR3 DNA reads as TGTGCCAGCAGCCGCTCGGGACAGGGGAAGGTTAGCAATCAGCCCCAGCATTTT. It translates to CASSRSGQGKVSNQPQHF.

There are many counts of this clone. The chain has TRBV24-1 and TRBJ2-3, with D hard to call. The CDR3 runs 17 residues. Looked up from germline, CDR1 is KGHDR and CDR2 is SFDVKD. Trimming shortened V by 1 base and J by 6 bases, and 19 bases separated the two germline ends. CDR3 sequence: CATSDFVPGHELDTQYF. CDR3 bases: TGTGCCACCAGTGATTTTGTCCCCGGGCATGAGTTGGATACGCAGTATTTT.

This clone was seen repeatedly, ten times or more. The rearrangement links TRBV9 to TRBJ2-5; TRBD2 agrees at 10 bases. The CDR3 sequence is 19 residues long. V shed 4 bases and J 7 bases; nucleotides not matched to a gene: 22. Germline CDR1 reads SGDLS; CDR2 reads YYNGEE. The CDR3: CASSPQTSGRSPDIVTQYF. The CDR3 coding sequence is TGTGCCAGCAGCCCACAGACTAGCGGGCGTAGTCCAGACATAGTGACCCAGTACTTC.

This clone was counted a few times. Germline is not matched at one junction end, which may reflect a read error. J is TRBJ2-2 and V is TRBV10-3, with D maybe TRBD1 (6 bases). The CDR3 is 15 residues long. Germline CDR1 is ENHRY and CDR2 is SYGVKD. The CDR3 coding sequence is TGTGCCATCAGTGAAGTGGTCCGGGACACCGTGGAGCTGTTTTTT. It is translated as CAISEVVRDTVELFF.

This chain uses TRBV7-8 with TRBJ2-1; the match to TRBD2 covers 9 bases. V shed 1 base, J shed 8 bases, and the junction held 6 bases outside the gene matches. Germline V gene lookup returns CDR1 SGHVS and CDR2 FQNEAQ. This CDR3 spans 15 amino acids. This chain's CDR3 is CASSLGWREGYEQFF. CDR3 DNA: TGTGCCAGCAGCTTAGGCTGGCGGGAGGGGTATGAGCAGTTCTTC.

This chain connects TRBV30 to TRBJ2-7; 10 bases are a match to TRBD1. The J segment lost 5 bases and the V segment lost 2 bases, leaving 3 bases of the junction unmatched. Germline assignment: CDR1 GTSNPN and CDR2 SVGIG (reference sequence). This CDR3 contains 13 residues. CDR3 in DNA: TGTGCCTGGAGTACCGGGACAGGGGACGAGCAGTACTTC. It translates to CAWSTGTGDEQYF.

In its sample, this clone is medium-sized. The genes are TRBV2 and TRBJ2-7; TRBD1 might be the D (5 bases). This CDR3 region has 14 residues. Trimming shortened V by 10 bases and J by 2 bases, and 18 bases separated the two germline ends. Germline V gene data show CDR1 as SNHLY and CDR2 as FYNNEI. DNA of the CDR3: TGTGCCAACCGGGCACAGGCAAGAACCTACGAGCAGTACTTC. Its translation is CANRAQARTYEQYF. Together with reference TRBV2 and TRBJ2-7, the CDR3 gives the full variable domain: EPEVTQTPSHQVTQMGQEVILRCVPISNHLYFYWYRQILGQKVEFLVSFYNNEISEKSEIFDDQFSVERPDGSNFTLKIRSTKLEDSAMYFCANRAQARTYEQYFGPGTRLTVT.

Details on this clone: A junction end diverges from the germline sequence, so it may reflect a read error. The chain couples TRBV5-6 to TRBJ1-6; D is uncertain. Germline V CDR1 and CDR2: SGHDT, YYEEEE. The CDR3 covers 15 residues. The chain's CDR3 is CASGRMGFYNPPLHF. DNA for the CDR3: TGTGCCAGCGGACGTATGGGTTTCTATAATCCACCCCTCCACTTT.

By sample fraction, this clone is medium-sized. The rearrangement uses TRBV2 and TRBJ2-7; weak D call: TRBD2 (5 bases). CDR1 SNHLY and CDR2 FYNNEI come from the germline V gene. CDR3 length equals 14 residues. Trimming took off 7 bases at V and 2 bases at J, with 15 bases between the two ends. For the CDR3, the DNA is TGTGCCAGCAAGTACAGCGGACCTACCTACGAGCAGTACTTC. As protein: CASKYSGPTYEQYF.

Judged by abundance, this clone is medium-sized. This sequence joins TRBV6-2 or TRBV6-3 and TRBJ1-1, with D hard to call. This CDR3 is built from 16 residues. The V gene lost 1 base and the J gene lost 0 bases, with 12 bases spanning the gap. Looked up from germline, CDR1 is MNHEY and CDR2 is SVGEGT. The CDR3 protein is CASSYWLGPLNTEAFF. The CDR3 DNA sequence: TGTGCCAGCAGTTACTGGTTAGGGCCCTTGAACACTGAAGCTTTCTTT.

This clone was observed a handful of times. A single base separates this from a much larger clone, so it may be a read error. The rearrangement joins TRBV11-2 to TRBJ2-5; 8 nucleotides agree with TRBD1. Trimming at V came to 5 bases and at J to 2 bases, leaving 7 bases not matched to a gene. The CDR3 is 15 amino acids. Germline V gene sequence: CDR1 SGHAT, CDR2 FQNNGV. CDR3 bases: TGTGCCAGCAGCACTCTCACAGGGGGTCAAGAGACCCAGTACTTC. Its protein product is CASSTLTGGQETQYF.

This clone appeared a few times. The chain is built from TRBV12-3 or TRBV12-4 and TRBJ1-2, with a weak D call TRBD1 (5 bases). Trimming took off 2 bases at V and 3 bases at J, with 13 bases between the two ends. This CDR3 region has 15 residues. The CDR3, as DNA: TGTGCCAGCAGTTTACCCGGGGCGCGGGACTATGGCTACACCTTC. This encodes CASSLPGARDYGYTF.

The J gene is TRBJ1-4, the V gene TRBV6-5, with a weak D call TRBD1 (6 bases). Trimming left V 6 bases short and J 10 bases short, with 12 bases between. CDR3 size: 12 residues. The germline gives CDR1 MNHEY, CDR2 SVGAGI. The CDR3 region has the DNA TGTGCCAGCAGAACAACAGGGATAAAACTGTTTTTT. Translated, it gives CASRTTGIKLFF.

This chain connects TRBV11-1 to TRBJ2-1; D is uncertain. The CDR3 is made up of 15 amino acids. The V gene's germline CDR1 is SGHAT and CDR2 FQDESV (reference sequence). The germline V and J ends were trimmed by 6 bases and 14 bases, with 26 bases remaining between them. The CDR3 bases are TGTGCCAGCAGACCACAGCCGAGCTCCTACAATGTGGAGTTCTTC. This gives the protein CASRPQPSSYNVEFF.

This clone was detected only a few times. The junction departs from the called germline gene at one end, perhaps through a read error. The rearrangement links TRBV15 to TRBJ2-5; D is uncertain. From germline, CDR1 is LNHNV and CDR2 YYDKDF (reference sequence). There are 15 residues in the CDR3. CDR3 protein: CATIRPTCLGETQYF. The DNA for the CDR3 is TGTGCCACCATCAGACCGACTTGCCTGGGGGAGACCCAGTACTTC.

This clone is categorized as large. This chain connects TRBV6-2 or TRBV6-3 to TRBJ1-2; D is uncertain. Germline CDR1 is MNHEY and CDR2 is SVGEGT. The CDR3 has 15 amino acids. V lost 8 bases to trimming and J lost 7 bases, with 23 bases between them. CDR3 loop: CASVDGSSRRGGYTF. The CDR3 nucleotides are TGTGCCAGCGTCGATGGATCGTCTAGACGGGGTGGCTACACCTTC.

This chain uses TRBV6-2 or TRBV6-3 with TRBJ2-1; D may correspond to TRBD1 or TRBD2 (5 bases each). CDR3 length: 15 amino acids. From germline, CDR1 is MNHEY and CDR2 SVGEGT. V was trimmed by 1 base and J by 7 bases, leaving 14 bases between them. CDR3 bases: TGTGCCAGCAGTTACTTCGGGACGGAGCTTAATGAGCAGTTCTTC. It yields the protein CASSYFGTELNEQFF.

The gene calls are TRBV7-8 and TRBJ2-1, with 7 bases fitting TRBD2. There are 13 residues in the CDR3. V lost 0 bases to trimming and J lost 12 bases; unmatched junction nucleotides: 5. Germline-derived CDR1 and CDR2 are SGHVS and FQNEAQ. The CDR3 protein is CASSLALAVVQFF. DNA of the CDR3: TGTGCCAGCAGCTTAGCGCTAGCGGTAGTGCAGTTCTTC.

The V and J genes are TRBV19 and TRBJ1-4; tentatively, D is TRBD1 (5 bases). CDR1 LNHDA and CDR2 SQIVND come from the germline V gene (reference sequence). The CDR3 covers 15 residues. Trimming left V 5 bases short and J 8 bases short, with 18 bases between. The CDR3 DNA follows: TGTGCCAGTAGTCCCAACGGGGCCATGGGAGAAAAACTGTTTTTT. Protein: CASSPNGAMGEKLFF.

Note on this clone: This may arise from a read error, as a much more abundant clone is one base away. This chain links TRBV5-6 with TRBJ1-6; no reliable D call. The CDR3 spans 14 residues. Germline-derived CDR1 and CDR2 are SGHDT and YYEEEE. V was shortened by 0 bases and J by 6 bases, with 7 bases between the two germline ends. The CDR3 coding sequence is TGTGCCAGCAGCTTGGCCGTGGGTAATTCACCCCTCCACTTT. This encodes CASSLAVGNSPLHF. The variable domain in full, completed from reference TRBV5-6 and TRBJ1-6, reads DAGVTQSPTHLIKTRGQQVTLRCSPKSGHDTVSWYQQALGQGPQFIFQYYEEEERQRGNFPDRFSGHQFPNYSSELNVNALLLGDSALYLCASSLAVGNSPLHFGNGTRLTVT.

The CDR3 loop is CATSPGTSAYEQYF. CDR3 DNA: TGTGCCACCAGCCCCGGGACTAGCGCGTACGAGCAGTACTTC. The chain joins TRBV15 to TRBJ2-7; TRBD2 matches at 10 bases. Germline V gives CDR1 LNHNV, CDR2 YYDKDF (reference sequence). The CDR3 runs to 14 residues. J was trimmed by 4 bases and V by 5 bases; bases with no gene match: 5.

Only a few counts were recorded for this clone. The J gene is TRBJ1-2, the V gene TRBV27; no reliable D call. Per germline, CDR1 MNHEY and CDR2 SMNVEV (reference sequence). Trimming took off 5 bases at V and 2 bases at J, with 12 bases between the two ends. The CDR3 totals 14 residues. The CDR3 region is CASSPSGVNYGYTF. The CDR3 DNA is TGTGCCAGCAGTCCCTCTGGGGTAAACTATGGCTACACCTTC.

This clone is labeled as medium-sized. This rearrangement joins TRBV6-5 to TRBJ2-2; 8 nucleotides align to TRBD1. CDR1 and CDR2 from the germline V gene are MNHEY and SVGAGI. The CDR3 loop spans 14 amino acids. The V and J ends lost 0 bases and 6 bases, in that order; junction bases with no gene match: 0. Written as DNA, the CDR3 is TGTGCCAGCAGTTACTCGACAGGGGCCGGGGAGCTGTTTTTT. Protein sequence: CASSYSTGAGELFF.

The chain joins TRBV20-1 to TRBJ1-6; no reliable D call. Between the trimmed V and J ends, which lost 4 bases and 7 bases, there was a span of 8 bases. Germline V gives CDR1 DFQATT, CDR2 SNEGSKA (reference sequence). The CDR3 loop spans 12 amino acids. The CDR3 DNA reads TGCAGTGCTATAATGGGGAATTCACCCCTCCACTTT. Translation: CSAIMGNSPLHF.